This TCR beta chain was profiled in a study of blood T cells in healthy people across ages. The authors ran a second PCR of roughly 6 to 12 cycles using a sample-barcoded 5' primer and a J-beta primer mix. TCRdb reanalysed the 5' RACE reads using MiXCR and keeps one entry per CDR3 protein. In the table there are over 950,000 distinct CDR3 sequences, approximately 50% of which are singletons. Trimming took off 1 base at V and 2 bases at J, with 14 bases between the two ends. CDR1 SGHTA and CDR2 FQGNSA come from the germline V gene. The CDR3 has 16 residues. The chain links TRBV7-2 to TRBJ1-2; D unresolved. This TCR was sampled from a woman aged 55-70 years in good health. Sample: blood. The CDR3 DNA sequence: TGTGCCAGCAGCTTAGAAGGGATAGGCAGCAACTATGGCTACACCTTC. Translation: CASSLEGIGSNYGYTF.